Presented here are 9 T cell receptor beta chains from one specimen sequenced in a study of vaccination effects on CD4 cells after COVID-19. The method was immunoSEQ multiplex PCR; TCRdb's version includes in-frame clones alone and lacks a portion of them. Found here are tens of thousands of clones, under 75% of them singletons; the top ten hold around 20%. Sequencing followed a ViraFEST assay step that expanded antigen-specific CD4+ T cells with viral peptide pools. When less than 11 days of culture had elapsed, CD4+ T cells were isolated. None of these healthy vaccinees had been infected with SARS-CoV-2 before vaccination. These receptors have no identified antigens. Sequenced here: CD4+ T cells from PBMCs cultured with SARS-CoV-2 spike peptides, sampled before COVID-19 vaccination. These receptors were taken from a human donor who received a COVID-19 vaccine.

The chain combines TRBV27 with TRBJ2-5; tentatively, D is TRBD2 (6 bases). The ends were cut back, 5 bases at V and 1 base at J, with 14 bases in the middle. Germline V CDR1 and CDR2: MNHEY, SMNVEV (reference sequence). This CDR3 has 15 residues. The DNA for the CDR3 is TGTGCCAGCAGTCCAACTAGCCCTTCCCAAGAGACCCAGTACTTC. This sequence encodes CASSPTSPSQETQYF.

V gene TRBV10-3 combines with J gene TRBJ2-3, with D hard to call. Per germline, CDR1 ENHRY and CDR2 SYGVKD. The CDR3 has 12 amino acids. The V and J ends lost 11 bases and 2 bases respectively, with 11 bases between them. DNA of the CDR3: TGTGCCGCCGGACCTCACACAGATACGCAGTATTTT. Amino acid sequence: CAAGPHTDTQYF.

This clone has just a few counts. The chain uses TRBV6-5 and TRBJ2-7; 9 bases are shared with TRBD2. The CDR3 totals 15 residues. Germline V gene data show CDR1 as MNHEY and CDR2 as SVGAGI. V shed 6 bases, J shed 0 bases, and the junction held 6 bases outside the gene matches. Written as DNA, the CDR3 is TGTGCCAGCAGGGTAGCGGGGGACTACTCCTACGAGCAGTACTTC. Residues: CASRVAGDYSYEQYF.

The J gene is TRBJ2-5, the V gene TRBV29-1, with TRBD2 matching over 11 bases. The V and J ends lost 6 bases and 3 bases, in that order; junction bases with no gene match: 3. The CDR3 has 13 amino acids. CDR1 and CDR2 from the germline V gene are SQVTM and ANQGSEA. The chain's CDR3 is CSVVTSGEETQYF. The CDR3 bases are TGCAGCGTCGTGACTAGCGGGGAAGAGACCCAGTACTTC.

The chain uses TRBV6-5 and TRBJ2-7; maybe TRBD1 (7 bases). Germline CDR1 is MNHEY and CDR2 is SVGAGI. V gave up 0 bases and J gave up 2 bases, with 11 bases separating them. There are 15 residues in the CDR3. CDR3 DNA sequence: TGTGCCAGCAGTTACTCTGCAGGGGGGACCTACGAGCAGTACTTC. It encodes CASSYSAGGTYEQYF.

The chain recombines TRBV6-4 with TRBJ1-1, with D uncertain. This CDR3 is built from 14 residues. Trimming stripped 4 bases from V and 0 bases from J, with 9 bases between. The germline V gene has CDR1 MRHNA and CDR2 SNTAGT. The CDR3 loop is CASSATIMNTEAFF. The CDR3 DNA sequence: TGTGCCAGCAGTGCAACGATCATGAACACTGAAGCTTTCTTT.

The chain recombines TRBV10-3 with TRBJ1-5, with a tentative D call TRBD1 (6 bases). Germline CDR1 is ENHRY and CDR2 is SYGVKD. Trimming stripped 7 bases from V and 3 bases from J, with 10 bases between. This CDR3 has 13 residues. The CDR3 DNA is TGTGCCATCACCCCAGGGGCCAATCAGCCCCAGCATTTT. It specifies CAITPGANQPQHF.

This CDR3 reads CASSPGRSNQPQHF. CDR3 DNA: TGTGCCAGCTCACCCGGACGTAGCAATCAGCCCCAGCATTTT. The V and J genes are TRBV18 and TRBJ1-5; D is unclear. Trimming stripped 3 bases from V and 0 bases from J, with 6 bases between. CDR3 length: 14 residues. Looked up from germline, CDR1 is KGHSH and CDR2 is LQKENI.

The J gene is TRBJ2-2, the V gene TRBV5-4; the D gene is possibly TRBD2 (5 bases). Deletions cut 5 bases from V and 0 bases from J, with 17 bases between. The CDR3 totals 17 residues. The germline gives CDR1 SGHNT, CDR2 YYREEE (reference sequence). The CDR3 loop reads CASRDGLTPSNTGELFF. CDR3 sequence (DNA): TGTGCCAGCAGGGACGGACTGACACCATCGAACACCGGGGAGCTGTTTTTT.